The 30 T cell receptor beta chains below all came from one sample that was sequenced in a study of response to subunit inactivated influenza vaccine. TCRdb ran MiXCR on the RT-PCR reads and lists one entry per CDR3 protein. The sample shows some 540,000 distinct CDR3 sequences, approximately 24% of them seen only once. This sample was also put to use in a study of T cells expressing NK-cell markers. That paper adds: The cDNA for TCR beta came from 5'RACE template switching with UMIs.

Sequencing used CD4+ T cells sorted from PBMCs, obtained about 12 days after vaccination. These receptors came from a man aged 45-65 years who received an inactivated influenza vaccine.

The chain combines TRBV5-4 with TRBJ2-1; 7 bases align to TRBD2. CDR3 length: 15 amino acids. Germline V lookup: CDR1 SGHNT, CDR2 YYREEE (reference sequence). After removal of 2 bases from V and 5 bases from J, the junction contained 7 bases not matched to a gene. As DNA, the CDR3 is TGTGCCAGCAGCTTCGGCGGGAGCGGAAACAATGAGCAGTTCTTC. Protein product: CASSFGGSGNNEQFF.

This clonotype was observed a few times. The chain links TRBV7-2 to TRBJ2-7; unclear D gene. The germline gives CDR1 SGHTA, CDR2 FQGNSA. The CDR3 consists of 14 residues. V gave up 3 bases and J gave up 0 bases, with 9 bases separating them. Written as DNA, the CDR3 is TGTGCCAGCAGCTTTAGGCGGAGCTCCTACGAGCAGTACTTC. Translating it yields CASSFRRSSYEQYF.

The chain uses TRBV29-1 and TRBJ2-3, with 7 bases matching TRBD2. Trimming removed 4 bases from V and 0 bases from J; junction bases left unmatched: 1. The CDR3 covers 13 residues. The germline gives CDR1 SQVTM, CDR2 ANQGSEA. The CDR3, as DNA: TGCAGCGTTGGGGAGGGGAGCACAGATACGCAGTATTTT. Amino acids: CSVGEGSTDTQYF.

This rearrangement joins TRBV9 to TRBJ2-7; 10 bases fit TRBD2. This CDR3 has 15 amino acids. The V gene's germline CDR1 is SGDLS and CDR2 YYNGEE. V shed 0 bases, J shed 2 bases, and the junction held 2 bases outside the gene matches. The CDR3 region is CASSVASGSAYEQYF. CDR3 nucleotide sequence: TGTGCCAGCAGCGTAGCTAGCGGGAGTGCCTACGAGCAGTACTTC.

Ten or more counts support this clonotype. The CDR3 loop is CASSFSGADTQYF. In DNA form, the CDR3 reads TGTGCCAGCAGTTTTTCGGGTGCAGATACGCAGTATTTT. This chain uses TRBV12-3 or TRBV12-4 with TRBJ2-3; D not resolved. There are 13 residues in the CDR3. Between the trimmed V and J ends, which lost 3 bases and 4 bases, there was a span of 8 bases.

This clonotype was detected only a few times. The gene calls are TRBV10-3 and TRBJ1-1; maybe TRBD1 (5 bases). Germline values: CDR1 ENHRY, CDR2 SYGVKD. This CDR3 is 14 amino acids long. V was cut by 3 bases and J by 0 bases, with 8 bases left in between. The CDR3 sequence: CAISERGLNTEAFF. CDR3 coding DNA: TGTGCCATCAGTGAACGGGGCTTGAACACTGAAGCTTTCTTT.

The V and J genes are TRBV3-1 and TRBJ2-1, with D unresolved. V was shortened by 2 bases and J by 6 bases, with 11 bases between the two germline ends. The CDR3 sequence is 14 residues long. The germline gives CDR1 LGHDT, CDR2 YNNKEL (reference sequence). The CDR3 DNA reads TGTGCCAGCAGCCAAAGTCTTTCCATCAATGAGCAGTTCTTC. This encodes CASSQSLSINEQFF.

CDR3 loop: CASSPPAVGELFF. In nucleotides, the CDR3 is TGTGCCAGCAGCCCCCCGGCAGTCGGGGAGCTGTTTTTT. The rearrangement joins TRBV3-1 to TRBJ2-2, with no clear D. The germline V gene has CDR1 LGHDT and CDR2 YNNKEL (reference sequence). The V and J ends lost 4 bases and 7 bases respectively, with 10 bases between them. The CDR3 covers 13 residues. The whole variable domain, filled in from reference TRBV3-1 and TRBJ2-2, reads DTAVSQTPKYLVTQMGNDKSIKCEQNLGHDTMYWYKQDSKKFLKIMFSYNNKELIINETVPNRFSPKSPDKAHLNLHINSLELGDSAVYFCASSPPAVGELFFGEGSRLTVL.

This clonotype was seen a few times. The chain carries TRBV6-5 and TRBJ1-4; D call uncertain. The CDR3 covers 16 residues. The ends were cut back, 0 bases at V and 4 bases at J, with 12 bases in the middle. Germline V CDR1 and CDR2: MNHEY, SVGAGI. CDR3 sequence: CASSYSSRFINEKLFF. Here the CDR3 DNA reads TGTGCCAGCAGTTACTCGTCCCGGTTCATTAATGAAAAACTGTTTTTT.

This CDR3 reads CATSRGGQASAGELFF. CDR3 coding DNA: TGTGCCACCAGCAGGGGGGGACAGGCAAGTGCCGGGGAGCTGTTTTTT. This chain uses TRBV15 with TRBJ2-2, with 8 nucleotides matching TRBD1. Germline CDR1 and CDR2: LNHNV and YYDKDF (reference sequence). This CDR3 comprises 16 residues. V lost 3 bases, J lost 6 bases, and 9 bases stayed unmatched.

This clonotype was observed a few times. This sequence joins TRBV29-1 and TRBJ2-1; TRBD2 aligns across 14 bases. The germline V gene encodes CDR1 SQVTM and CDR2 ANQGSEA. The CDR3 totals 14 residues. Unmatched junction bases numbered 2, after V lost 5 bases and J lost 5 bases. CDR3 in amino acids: CSVRTSGRNNEQFF. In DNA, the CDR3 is TGCAGCGTTAGGACTAGCGGGAGGAACAATGAGCAGTTCTTC.

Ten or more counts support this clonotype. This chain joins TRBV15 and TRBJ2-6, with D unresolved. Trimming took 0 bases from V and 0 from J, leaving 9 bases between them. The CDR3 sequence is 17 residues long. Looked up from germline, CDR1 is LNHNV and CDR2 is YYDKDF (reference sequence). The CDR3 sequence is CATSRDIGFSGANVLTF. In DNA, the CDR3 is TGTGCCACCAGCAGAGATATTGGGTTCTCTGGGGCCAACGTCCTGACTTTC.

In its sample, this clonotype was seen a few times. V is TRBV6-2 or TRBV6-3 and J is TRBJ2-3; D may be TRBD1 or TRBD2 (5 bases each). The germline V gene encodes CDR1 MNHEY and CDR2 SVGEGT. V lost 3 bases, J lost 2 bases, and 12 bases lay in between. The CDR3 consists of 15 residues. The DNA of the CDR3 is TGTGCCAGCAGTTATAGGGGACGAGACACAGATACGCAGTATTTT. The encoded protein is CASSYRGRDTDTQYF.

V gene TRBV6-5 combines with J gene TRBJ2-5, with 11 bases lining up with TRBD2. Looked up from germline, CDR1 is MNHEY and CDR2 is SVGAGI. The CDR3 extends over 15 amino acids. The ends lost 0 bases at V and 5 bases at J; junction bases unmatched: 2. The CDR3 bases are TGTGCCAGCAGTTACTCGACTAGCGGGGTTGAGACCCAGTACTTC. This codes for CASSYSTSGVETQYF.

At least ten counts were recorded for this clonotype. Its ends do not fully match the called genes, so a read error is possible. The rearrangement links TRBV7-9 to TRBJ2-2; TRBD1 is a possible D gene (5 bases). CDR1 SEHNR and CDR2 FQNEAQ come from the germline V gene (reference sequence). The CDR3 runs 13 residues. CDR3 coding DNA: TGCGCCAGCAGCTTGCGACAGACCGGGGAGCTGTTTTTT. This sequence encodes CASSLRQTGELFF.

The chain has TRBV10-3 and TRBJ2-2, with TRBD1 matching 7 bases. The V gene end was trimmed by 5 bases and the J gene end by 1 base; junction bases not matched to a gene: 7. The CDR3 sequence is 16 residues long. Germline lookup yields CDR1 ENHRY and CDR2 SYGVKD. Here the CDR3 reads CAISIQGRMNTGELFF. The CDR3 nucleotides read TGTGCCATCAGTATACAGGGGCGAATGAACACCGGGGAGCTGTTTTTT.

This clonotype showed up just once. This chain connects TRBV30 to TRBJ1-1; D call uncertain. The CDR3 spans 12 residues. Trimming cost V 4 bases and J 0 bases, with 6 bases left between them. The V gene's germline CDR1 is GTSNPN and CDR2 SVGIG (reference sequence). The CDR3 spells CAWTRLNTEAFF. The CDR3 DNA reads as TGTGCCTGGACCAGACTGAACACTGAAGCTTTCTTT.

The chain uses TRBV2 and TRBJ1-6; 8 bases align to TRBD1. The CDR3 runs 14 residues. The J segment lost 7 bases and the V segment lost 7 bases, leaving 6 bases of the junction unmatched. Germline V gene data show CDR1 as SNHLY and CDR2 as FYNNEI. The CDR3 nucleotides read TGTGCCAGCAATTCGAGACAGGGGAATTCACCCCTCCACTTT. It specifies CASNSRQGNSPLHF.

The CDR3 loop is CASSLDRGGRLNEQFF. The CDR3 bases are TGCGCCAGCAGCTTAGACCGGGGGGGCCGTTTGAATGAGCAGTTCTTC. The rearrangement uses TRBV5-1 and TRBJ2-1; 8 nucleotides line up with TRBD2. Germline V gives CDR1 SGHRS, CDR2 YFSETQ. The junction had 11 bases not matched to a gene; V was cut back by 2 bases and J by 7 bases. There are 16 residues in the CDR3.

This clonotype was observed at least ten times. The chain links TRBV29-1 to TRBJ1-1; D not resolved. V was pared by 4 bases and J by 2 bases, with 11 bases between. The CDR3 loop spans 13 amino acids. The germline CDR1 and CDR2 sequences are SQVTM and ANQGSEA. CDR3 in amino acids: CSVAQTGNTEAFF. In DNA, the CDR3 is TGCAGCGTTGCCCAGACCGGAAACACTGAAGCTTTCTTT.

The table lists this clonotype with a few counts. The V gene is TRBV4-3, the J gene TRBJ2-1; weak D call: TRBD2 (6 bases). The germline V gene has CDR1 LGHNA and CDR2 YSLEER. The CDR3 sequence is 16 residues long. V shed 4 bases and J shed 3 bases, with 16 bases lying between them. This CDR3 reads CASSRTRDSGYNEQFF. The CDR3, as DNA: TGCGCCAGCAGCCGGACCCGGGACTCGGGCTACAATGAGCAGTTCTTC.

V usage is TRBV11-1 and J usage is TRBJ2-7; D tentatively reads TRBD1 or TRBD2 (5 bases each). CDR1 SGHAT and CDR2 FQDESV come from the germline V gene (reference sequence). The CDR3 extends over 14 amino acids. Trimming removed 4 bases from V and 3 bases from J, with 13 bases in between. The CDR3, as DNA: TGTGCCAGCAGCTCTAGGGGACCGGGCTACGAGCAGTACTTC. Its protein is CASSSRGPGYEQYF.

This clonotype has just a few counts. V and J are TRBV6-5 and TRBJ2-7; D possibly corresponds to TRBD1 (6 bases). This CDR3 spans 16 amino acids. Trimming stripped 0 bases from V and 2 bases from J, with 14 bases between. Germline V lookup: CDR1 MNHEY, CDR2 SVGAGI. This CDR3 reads CASSYSTGRTPYEQYF. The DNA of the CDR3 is TGTGCCAGCAGTTACTCTACAGGGCGAACCCCCTACGAGCAGTACTTC.

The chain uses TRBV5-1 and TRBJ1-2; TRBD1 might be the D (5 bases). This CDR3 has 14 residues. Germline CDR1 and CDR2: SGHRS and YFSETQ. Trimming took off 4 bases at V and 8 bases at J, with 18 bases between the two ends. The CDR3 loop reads CASSQPGPVSGYTF. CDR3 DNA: TGCGCCAGCAGCCAACCGGGGCCGGTATCCGGCTACACCTTC. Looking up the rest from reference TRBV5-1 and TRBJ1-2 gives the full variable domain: KAGVTQTPRYLIKTRGQQVTLSCSPISGHRSVSWYQQTPGQGLQFLFEYFSETQRNKGNFPGRFSGRQFSNSRSEMNVSTLELGDSALYLCASSQPGPVSGYTFGSGTRLTVV.

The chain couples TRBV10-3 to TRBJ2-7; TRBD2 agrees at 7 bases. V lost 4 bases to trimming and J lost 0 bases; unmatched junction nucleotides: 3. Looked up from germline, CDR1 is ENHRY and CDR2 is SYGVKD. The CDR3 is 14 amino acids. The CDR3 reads CAISGQRDSYEQYF. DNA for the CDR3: TGTGCCATCAGTGGACAGCGGGACTCCTACGAGCAGTACTTC.

The CDR3 loop reads CATSEPGRGGQETQYF. The CDR3 DNA reads as TGTGCCACCAGTGAACCCGGGAGGGGAGGACAAGAGACCCAGTACTTC. The chain recombines TRBV24-1 with TRBJ2-5; TRBD2 matches 8 bases. The CDR3 loop spans 16 amino acids. The trim removed 4 bases at V and 2 bases at J, leaving 8 bases unmatched. CDR1 is KGHDR and CDR2 is SFDVKD in the germline V gene.

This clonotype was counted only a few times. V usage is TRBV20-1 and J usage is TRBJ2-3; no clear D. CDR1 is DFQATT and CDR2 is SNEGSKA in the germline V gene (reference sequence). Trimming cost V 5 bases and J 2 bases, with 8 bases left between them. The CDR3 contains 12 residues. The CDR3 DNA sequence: TGCAGTGCTGCATGGGACACAGATACGCAGTATTTT. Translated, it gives CSAAWDTDTQYF.

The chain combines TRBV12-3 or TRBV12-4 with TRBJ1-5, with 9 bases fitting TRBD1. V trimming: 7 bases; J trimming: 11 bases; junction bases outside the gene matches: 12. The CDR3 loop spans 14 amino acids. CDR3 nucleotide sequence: TGTGCCAGCACCCGGGACAGGGTTTCGGGGGCCCAGCATTTT. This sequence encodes CASTRDRVSGAQHF.

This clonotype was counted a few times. CDR3 residues: CSAPERTTNEQFF. The CDR3 DNA reads TGCAGTGCACCTGAACGGACTACCAATGAGCAGTTCTTC. This chain joins TRBV20-1 and TRBJ2-1, with D maybe TRBD2 (6 bases). The CDR3 has 13 residues. CDR1 and CDR2 from the germline V gene are DFQATT and SNEGSKA (reference sequence). V dropped 6 bases and J dropped 6 bases, with 15 bases sitting between them.

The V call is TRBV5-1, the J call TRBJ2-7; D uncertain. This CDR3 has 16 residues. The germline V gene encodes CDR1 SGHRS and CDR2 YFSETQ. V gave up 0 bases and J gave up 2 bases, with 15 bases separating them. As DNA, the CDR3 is TGCGCCAGCAGCTTGGCCCGAGCCCACGGAACCTACGAGCAGTACTTC. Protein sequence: CASSLARAHGTYEQYF.